Listed below are T cell receptor beta chains from one sample, sequenced in a study of OX40 agonist ivuxolimab in advanced cancers. Some clones are missing from TCRdb's copy, which holds only in-frame ones; the method was immunoSEQ multiplex PCR. Of some 100,000 clones detected, about 85% appear once; the ten largest clones hold around 1.1%. The material sequenced was CD4+ or CD8+ T cells sorted from blood, taken in a trial of the OX40 agonist ivuxolimab. The receptors stem from an adult with an advanced solid tumor such as melanoma, head and neck, liver or kidney cancer. Both conserved end residues are part of each CDR3. D genes are given only for firm matches. The size field is filled for only some rows; it gives once, few, many or a size class.

D,V,J,size,CDR3,DNA
TRBD1,TRBV6-1,TRBJ1-1,.,CASSLDRVRTEAFF,TGTGCCAGCAGCCTCGACAGGGTCCGGACTGAAGCTTTCTTT
.,TRBV5-1,TRBJ2-3,.,CASSLGWVGTDTQYF,TGCGCCAGCAGCTTGGGGTGGGTTGGAACAGATACGCAGTATTTT
.,TRBV5-1,TRBJ1-1,.,CASKPQTENTEAFF,TGCGCCAGCAAACCTCAGACCGAGAACACTGAAGCTTTCTTT
.,TRBV19,TRBJ2-3,.,CASSIGAGTDTQYF,TGTGCCAGTAGTATAGGGGCAGGCACAGATACGCAGTATTTT
TRBD1,TRBV7-7,TRBJ2-1,.,CASSTGTGVHNEQFF,TGTGCCAGCAGCACCGGGACAGGGGTTCACAATGAGCAGTTCTTC
.,TRBV28,TRBJ2-5,.,CASSLTGSGETQYF,TGTGCCAGCAGTTTAACCGGATCGGGGGAGACCCAGTACTTC
.,TRBV11-1,TRBJ2-3,.,CASTPRGWTDTQYF,TGTGCCAGCACCCCGAGGGGCTGGACAGATACGCAGTATTTT
.,TRBV5-6,TRBJ1-2,once,CASSLSDRNYGYTF,TGTGCCAGCAGCTTGTCTGACAGGAACTATGGCTACACCTTC
.,TRBV6-1,TRBJ2-5,.,CASSVWGPLETQYF,TGTGCCAGCAGTGTATGGGGGCCCTTGGAGACCCAGTACTTC
.,TRBV4-3,TRBJ2-6,few,CASSQDFDLAGANVLTF,TGCGCCAGCAGCCAAGATTTTGATCTCGCTGGGGCCAACGTCCTGACTTTC
.,TRBV5-1,TRBJ1-4,.,CASSLADSPNEKLFF,TGCGCCAGCAGCTTGGCCGACAGTCCTAATGAAAAACTGTTTTTT
.,TRBV6-6,TRBJ1-6,.,CASGPGQTYNSPLHF,TGTGCCAGCGGACCGGGACAAACCTATAATTCACCCCTCCACTTT
.,TRBV7-9,TRBJ2-7,few,CASSETRAYEQYF,TGTGCCAGCAGCGAGACCAGAGCCTACGAGCAGTACTTC
.,TRBV4-2,TRBJ1-2,.,CASSQEPQGSNYGYTF,TGTGCCAGCAGCCAAGAACCCCAGGGATCTAACTATGGCTACACCTTC
TRBD1,TRBV6-6,TRBJ2-7,few,CASSDRGRGEQYF,TGTGCCAGCAGTGACAGGGGGCGCGGCGAGCAGTACTTC
.,TRBV29-1,TRBJ2-3,once,CSAREATDTQYF,TGCAGCGCCCGTGAGGCGACGGATACGCAGTATTTT
.,TRBV10-3,TRBJ2-1,.,CAISVGGNEQFF,TGTGCCATCAGTGTAGGGGGAAATGAGCAGTTCTTC
TRBD1,TRBV9,TRBJ1-1,.,CASSVGQGAYTEAFF,TGTGCCAGCAGCGTAGGACAGGGGGCATACACTGAAGCTTTCTTT
.,TRBV5-5,TRBJ1-1,.,CASQTYGHNTEAFF,TGTGCCAGCCAGACTTACGGCCATAACACTGAAGCTTTCTTT
TRBD1,TRBV11-2,TRBJ1-4,.,CASSFTGGVEKLFF,TGTGCCAGCAGCTTTACAGGGGGCGTCGAAAAACTGTTTTTT
TRBD1,TRBV2,TRBJ1-1,.,CASCPGQWNTEAFF,TGTGCCAGCTGCCCGGGACAGTGGAACACTGAAGCTTTCTTT
.,TRBV7-9,TRBJ1-2,.,CASSRDDGYTF,TGTGCCAGCAGCCGGGATGATGGCTACACCTTC
TRBD1,TRBV10-3,TRBJ2-5,.,CAISGRDRVEETQYF,TGTGCCATCAGTGGACGGGACAGGGTAGAAGAGACCCAGTACTTC
.,TRBV2,TRBJ2-7,.,CASRPDSYEQYF,TGTGCCAGCAGACCAGACAGTTACGAGCAGTACTTC
TRBD1,TRBV7-8,TRBJ1-4,once,CASSFGTGDEKLFF,TGTGCCAGCAGCTTCGGGACAGGGGATGAAAAACTGTTTTTT
.,TRBV14,TRBJ2-4,.,CASSQGLAKNIQYF,TGTGCCAGCAGCCAGGGGTTAGCCAAAAACATTCAGTACTTC
.,TRBV28,TRBJ1-1,.,CASSLGHTEAFF,TGTGCCAGCAGTTTAGGGCACACTGAAGCTTTCTTT
TRBD1,TRBV19,TRBJ2-6,.,CASSQGQGVSGANVLTF,TGTGCCAGTAGTCAGGGACAGGGGGTATCTGGGGCCAACGTCCTGACTTTC
.,TRBV6-1,TRBJ2-5,.,CASNPGLQETQYF,TGTGCCAGCAACCCAGGGTTACAAGAGACCCAGTACTTC
.,TRBV7-3,TRBJ2-7,.,CASSLAEEGQQYF,TGTGCCAGCAGCTTGGCAGAGGAGGGTCAGCAGTACTTC
TRBD1,TRBV28,TRBJ1-2,.,CAHATGDYGYTF,TGTGCCCACGCGACAGGGGACTATGGCTACACCTTC
.,TRBV2,TRBJ1-2,.,CASKGGGNYGYTF,TGTGCCAGCAAGGGGGGAGGTAACTATGGCTACACCTTC
.,TRBV6-1,TRBJ1-1,.,CASSSYRQTEAFF,TGTGCCAGCAGTTCCTACCGACAGACAGAAGCTTTCTTT
TRBD1,TRBV27,TRBJ2-2,once,CARTRDRVVTGELFF,TGTGCCAGAACCCGGGACAGGGTCGTCACCGGGGAGCTGTTTTTT
TRBD1,TRBV27,TRBJ1-1,once,CASSLLGQGKGNTEAFF,TGTGCCAGCAGTTTATTAGGACAGGGAAAGGGGAACACTGAAGCTTTCTTT
.,TRBV7-9,TRBJ1-1,few,CASSPGEWGTEAFF,TGTGCCAGCAGCCCAGGGGAATGGGGCACTGAAGCTTTCTTT
.,TRBV7-2,TRBJ1-6,.,CASSPRAVTTYNSPLHF,TGTGCCAGCAGCCCGAGAGCTGTAACCACCTATAATTCACCCCTCCACTTT
.,TRBV10-3,TRBJ1-2,.,CAISRGLSSYGYTF,TGTGCCATTAGTCGGGGACTTTCCAGCTATGGCTACACCTTC
.,TRBV5-6,TRBJ2-1,once,CASSLAPGDEQFF,TGTGCCAGCAGCTTGGCCCCGGGAGATGAGCAGTTCTTC
.,TRBV7-3,TRBJ2-1,.,CASSLMQSSYNEQFF,TGTGCCAGCAGCTTAATGCAGAGCTCCTACAATGAGCAGTTCTTC
.,TRBV7-2,TRBJ2-4,.,CASSWETGTRTGHKTIQYF,TGTGCCAGCAGCTGGGAGACCGGGACACGGACGGGTCACAAAACCATTCAGTACTTC
TRBD2,TRBV15,TRBJ2-1,once,CATSRTSGGAWEQFF,TGTGCCACCAGCCGGACTAGCGGGGGGGCCTGGGAGCAGTTCTTC
TRBD1,TRBV6-6,TRBJ2-3,.,CAIKGTGATQYF,TGTGCCATCAAGGGGACAGGGGCGACGCAGTATTTT
.,TRBV7-2,TRBJ2-2,.,CASSLRNTGELFF,TGTGCCAGCAGCTTAAGGAACACCGGGGAGCTGTTTTTT
TRBD1,TRBV5-6,TRBJ2-7,.,CASSLRINRGASSYEQYF,TGTGCCAGCAGCTTGAGAATTAACAGGGGTGCGAGCTCCTACGAGCAGTACTTC
.,TRBV25-1,TRBJ1-4,few,CASSEFGQTNEKLFF,TGTGCCAGCAGTGAATTCGGACAAACTAATGAAAAACTGTTTTTT
TRBD1,TRBV19,TRBJ1-2,.,CASRRGQNYGYTF,TGTGCCAGTAGACGGGGACAGAATTATGGCTACACCTTC
TRBD2,TRBV27,TRBJ2-3,.,CASSQAGGVGPDTQYF,TGTGCCAGCAGCCAAGCGGGGGGGGTGGGCCCAGATACGCAGTATTTT
.,TRBV7-2,TRBJ1-6,.,CASSFGRVNSPLHF,TGTGCCAGCAGCTTCGGACGGGTTAATTCACCCCTCCACTTT
TRBD2,TRBV2,TRBJ2-2,.,CASSTPLGLAGSGELFF,TGTGCCAGCAGCACCCCGCTGGGACTAGCGGGGTCCGGGGAGCTGTTTTTT
TRBD2,TRBV7-9,TRBJ2-1,.,CASQGLAGVSSYNEQFF,TGTGCCAGCCAGGGACTAGCGGGGGTTAGCTCCTACAATGAGCAGTTCTTC